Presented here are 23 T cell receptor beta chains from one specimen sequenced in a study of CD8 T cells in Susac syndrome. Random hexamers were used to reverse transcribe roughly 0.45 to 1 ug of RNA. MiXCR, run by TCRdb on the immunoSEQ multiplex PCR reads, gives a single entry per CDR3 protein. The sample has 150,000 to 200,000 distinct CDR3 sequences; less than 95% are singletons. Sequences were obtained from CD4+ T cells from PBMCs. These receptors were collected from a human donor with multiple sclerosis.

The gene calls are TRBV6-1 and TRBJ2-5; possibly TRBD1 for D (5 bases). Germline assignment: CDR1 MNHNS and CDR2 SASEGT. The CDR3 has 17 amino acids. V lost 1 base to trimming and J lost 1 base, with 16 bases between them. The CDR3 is CASSEGASRAIQETQYF. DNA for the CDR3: TGTGCCAGCAGTGAAGGGGCCTCCAGGGCTATCCAAGAGACCCAGTACTTC.

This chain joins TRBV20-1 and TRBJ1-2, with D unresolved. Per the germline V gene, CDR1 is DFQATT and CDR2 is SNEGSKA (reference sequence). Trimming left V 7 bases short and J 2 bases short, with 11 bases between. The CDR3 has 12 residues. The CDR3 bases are TGCAGTGTGGCCAGAGCCAACTATGGCTACACCTTC. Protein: CSVARANYGYTF.

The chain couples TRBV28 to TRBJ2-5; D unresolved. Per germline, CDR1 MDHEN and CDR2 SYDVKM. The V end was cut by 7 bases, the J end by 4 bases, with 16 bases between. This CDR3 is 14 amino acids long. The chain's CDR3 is CASNPTAGGETQYF. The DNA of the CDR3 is TGTGCCAGCAACCCCACGGCAGGTGGAGAGACCCAGTACTTC.

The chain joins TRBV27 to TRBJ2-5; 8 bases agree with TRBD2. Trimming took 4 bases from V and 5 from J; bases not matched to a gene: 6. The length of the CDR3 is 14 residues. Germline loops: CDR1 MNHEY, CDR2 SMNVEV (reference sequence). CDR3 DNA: TGTGCCAGCAGTTATTCGACTAGCGAGGAGACCCAGTACTTC. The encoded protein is CASSYSTSEETQYF.

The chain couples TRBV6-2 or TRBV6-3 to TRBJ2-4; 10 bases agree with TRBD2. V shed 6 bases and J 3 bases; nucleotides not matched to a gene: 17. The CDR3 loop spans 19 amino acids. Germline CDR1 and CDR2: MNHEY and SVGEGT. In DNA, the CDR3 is TGTGCCAGCAGCCTTACTCTAGCGGGAGTAAGAAGGGACAAAAACATTCAGTACTTC. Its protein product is CASSLTLAGVRRDKNIQYF.

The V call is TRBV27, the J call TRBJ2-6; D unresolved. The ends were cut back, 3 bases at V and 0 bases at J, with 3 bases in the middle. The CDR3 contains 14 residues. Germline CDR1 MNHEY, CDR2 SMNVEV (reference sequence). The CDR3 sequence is CASSFISGANVLTF. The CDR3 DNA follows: TGTGCCAGCAGTTTTATCTCTGGGGCCAACGTCCTGACTTTC.

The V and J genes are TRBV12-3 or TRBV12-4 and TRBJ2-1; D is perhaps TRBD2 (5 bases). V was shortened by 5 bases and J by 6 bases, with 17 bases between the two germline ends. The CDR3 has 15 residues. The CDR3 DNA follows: TGTGCCAGCAGTCTCCTTGAGAGTGGACTCAATGAGCAGTTCTTC. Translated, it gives CASSLLESGLNEQFF.

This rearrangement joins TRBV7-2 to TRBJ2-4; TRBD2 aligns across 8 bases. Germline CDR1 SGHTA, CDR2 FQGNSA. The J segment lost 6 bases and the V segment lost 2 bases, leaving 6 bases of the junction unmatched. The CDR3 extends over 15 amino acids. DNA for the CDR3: TGTGCCAGCAGCTTATACGGGAGGGAATTAAACATTCAGTACTTC. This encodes CASSLYGRELNIQYF. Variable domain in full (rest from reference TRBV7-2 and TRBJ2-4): GAGVSQSPSNKVTEKGKDVELRCDPISGHTALYWYRQSLGQGLEFLIYFQGNSAPDKSGLPSDRFSAERTGGSVSTLTIQRTQQEDSAVYLCASSLYGRELNIQYFGAGTRLSVL.

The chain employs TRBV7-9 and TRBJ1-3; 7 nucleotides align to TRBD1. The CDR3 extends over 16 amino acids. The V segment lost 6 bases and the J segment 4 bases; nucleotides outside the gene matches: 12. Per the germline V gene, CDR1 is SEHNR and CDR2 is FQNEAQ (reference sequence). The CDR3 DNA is TGTGCCAGCAGACAGATCCCCGGGACAGCAGGAAACACCATATATTTT. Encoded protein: CASRQIPGTAGNTIYF.

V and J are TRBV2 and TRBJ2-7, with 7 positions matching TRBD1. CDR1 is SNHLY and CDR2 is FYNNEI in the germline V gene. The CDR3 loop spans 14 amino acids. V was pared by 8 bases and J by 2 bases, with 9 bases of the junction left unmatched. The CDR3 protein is CASGPGTAPYEQYF. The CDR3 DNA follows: TGTGCCAGCGGACCCGGGACAGCTCCCTACGAGCAGTACTTC.

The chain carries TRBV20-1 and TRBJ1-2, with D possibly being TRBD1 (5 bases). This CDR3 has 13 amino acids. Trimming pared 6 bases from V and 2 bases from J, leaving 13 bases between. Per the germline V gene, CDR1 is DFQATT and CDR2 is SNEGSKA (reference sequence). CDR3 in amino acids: CSARQGGNYGYTF. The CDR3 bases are TGCAGTGCCCGCCAGGGAGGGAACTATGGCTACACCTTC.

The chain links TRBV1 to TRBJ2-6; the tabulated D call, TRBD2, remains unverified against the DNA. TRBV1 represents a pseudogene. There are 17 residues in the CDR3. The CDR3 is CTSSLLPEDDRANVLTF. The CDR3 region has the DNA TGCACCAGCAGCCTCCTCCCAGAGGACGATAGGGCCAACGTCCTGACTTTC.

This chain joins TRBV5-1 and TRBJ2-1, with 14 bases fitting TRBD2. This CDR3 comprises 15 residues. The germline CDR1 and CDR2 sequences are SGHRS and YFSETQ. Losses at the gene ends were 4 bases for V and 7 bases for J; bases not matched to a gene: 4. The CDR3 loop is CASSGTSGSWNEQFF. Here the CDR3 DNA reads TGCGCCAGCAGCGGGACTAGCGGGAGTTGGAATGAGCAGTTCTTC.

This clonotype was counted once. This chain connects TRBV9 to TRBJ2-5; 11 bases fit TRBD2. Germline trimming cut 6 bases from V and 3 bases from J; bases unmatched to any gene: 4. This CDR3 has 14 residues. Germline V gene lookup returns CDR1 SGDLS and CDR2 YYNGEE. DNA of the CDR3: TGTGCCAGCACCATGGGACTAGCGGAAGAGACCCAGTACTTC. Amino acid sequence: CASTMGLAEETQYF.

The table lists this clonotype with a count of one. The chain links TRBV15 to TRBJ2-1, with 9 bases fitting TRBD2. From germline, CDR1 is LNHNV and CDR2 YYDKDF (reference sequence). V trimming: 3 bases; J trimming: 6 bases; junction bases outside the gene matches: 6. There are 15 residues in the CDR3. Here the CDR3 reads CATSSISGRGNEQFF. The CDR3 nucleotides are TGTGCCACCAGCAGTATTAGCGGGAGAGGCAATGAGCAGTTCTTC.

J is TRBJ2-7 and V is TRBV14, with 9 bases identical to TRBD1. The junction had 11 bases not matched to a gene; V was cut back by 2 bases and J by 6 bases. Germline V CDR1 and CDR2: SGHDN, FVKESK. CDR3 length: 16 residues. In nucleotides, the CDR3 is TGTGCCAGCAGCCAACCGCCGGGACAGGGAAGTGGCGAGCAGTACTTC. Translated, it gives CASSQPPGQGSGEQYF.

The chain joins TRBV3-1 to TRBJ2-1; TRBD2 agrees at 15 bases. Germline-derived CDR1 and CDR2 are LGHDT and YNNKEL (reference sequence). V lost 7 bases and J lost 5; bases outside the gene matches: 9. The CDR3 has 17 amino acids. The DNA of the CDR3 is TGTGCCAGCACCCGGACTAGCGGGAGGGCTGGAGACAATGAGCAGTTCTTC. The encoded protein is CASTRTSGRAGDNEQFF.

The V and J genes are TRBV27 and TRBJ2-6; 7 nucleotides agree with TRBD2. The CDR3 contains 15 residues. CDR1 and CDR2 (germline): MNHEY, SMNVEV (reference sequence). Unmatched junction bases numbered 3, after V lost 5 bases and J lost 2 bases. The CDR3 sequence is CASSGGSAGANVLTF. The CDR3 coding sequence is TGTGCCAGCAGTGGCGGGAGTGCTGGGGCCAACGTCCTGACTTTC.

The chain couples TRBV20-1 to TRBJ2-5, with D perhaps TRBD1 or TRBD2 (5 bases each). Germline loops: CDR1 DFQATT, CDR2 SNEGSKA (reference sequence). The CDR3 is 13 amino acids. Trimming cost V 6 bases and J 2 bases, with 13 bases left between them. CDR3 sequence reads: CSASRDPQETQYF. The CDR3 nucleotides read TGCAGTGCCTCCCGGGACCCACAAGAGACCCAGTACTTC.

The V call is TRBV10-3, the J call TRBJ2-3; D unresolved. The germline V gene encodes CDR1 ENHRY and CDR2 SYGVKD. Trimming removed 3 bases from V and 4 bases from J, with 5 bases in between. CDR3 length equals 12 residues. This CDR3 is CAISEGSDTQYF. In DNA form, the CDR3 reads TGTGCCATCAGTGAAGGGTCAGATACGCAGTATTTT.

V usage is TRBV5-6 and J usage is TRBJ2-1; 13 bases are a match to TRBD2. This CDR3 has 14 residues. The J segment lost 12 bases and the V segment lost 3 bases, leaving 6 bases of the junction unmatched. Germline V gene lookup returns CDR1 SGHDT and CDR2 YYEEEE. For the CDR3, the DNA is TGTGCCAGCAGCTCCGGGACTAGCGGGAATCGGCAGTTCTTC. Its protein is CASSSGTSGNRQFF.

CDR3 DNA sequence: TGTGCCAGCAGCCGAGCGGGAGACGGCACAGATACGCAGTATTTT. As protein: CASSRAGDGTDTQYF. The chain links TRBV4-2 to TRBJ2-3; TRBD2 matches at 8 bases. The CDR3 consists of 15 residues. Per germline, CDR1 LGHNA and CDR2 YNFKEQ. J gave up 1 base and V 4 bases, and 4 bases lay outside the gene matches.

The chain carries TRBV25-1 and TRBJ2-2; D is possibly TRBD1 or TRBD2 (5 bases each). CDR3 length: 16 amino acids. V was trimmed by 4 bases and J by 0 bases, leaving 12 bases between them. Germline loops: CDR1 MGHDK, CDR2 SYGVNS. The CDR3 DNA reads TGTGCCAGCAGTGTGGGACGATTATCGAACACCGGGGAGCTGTTTTTT. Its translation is CASSVGRLSNTGELFF.